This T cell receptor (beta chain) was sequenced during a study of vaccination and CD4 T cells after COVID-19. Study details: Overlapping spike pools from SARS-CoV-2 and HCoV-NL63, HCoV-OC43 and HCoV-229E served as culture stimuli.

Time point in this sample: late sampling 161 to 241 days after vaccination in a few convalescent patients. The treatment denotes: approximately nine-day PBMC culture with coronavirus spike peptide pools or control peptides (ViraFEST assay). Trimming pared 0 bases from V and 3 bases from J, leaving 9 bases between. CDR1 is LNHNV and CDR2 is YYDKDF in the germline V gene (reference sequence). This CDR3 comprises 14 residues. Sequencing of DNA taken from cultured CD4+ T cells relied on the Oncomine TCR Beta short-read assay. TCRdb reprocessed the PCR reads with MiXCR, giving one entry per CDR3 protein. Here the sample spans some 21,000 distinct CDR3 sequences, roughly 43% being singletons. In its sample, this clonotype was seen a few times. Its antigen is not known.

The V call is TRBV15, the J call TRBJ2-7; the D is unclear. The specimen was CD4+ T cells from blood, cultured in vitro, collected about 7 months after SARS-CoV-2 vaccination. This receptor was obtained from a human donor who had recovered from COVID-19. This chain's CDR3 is CATSREGTGYEQYF. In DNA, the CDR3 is TGTGCCACCAGCAGAGAGGGAACGGGCTACGAGCAGTACTTC.